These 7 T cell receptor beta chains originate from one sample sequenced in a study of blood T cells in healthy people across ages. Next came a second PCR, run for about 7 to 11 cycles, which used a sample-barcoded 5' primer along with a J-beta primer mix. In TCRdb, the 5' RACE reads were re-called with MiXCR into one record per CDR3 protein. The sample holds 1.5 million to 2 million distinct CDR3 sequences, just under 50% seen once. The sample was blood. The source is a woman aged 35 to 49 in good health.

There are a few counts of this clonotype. CDR3 sequence: CSASRLPGTSDETQYF. CDR3 nucleotides: TGCAGTGCTAGTAGACTGCCCGGGACTAGCGATGAGACCCAGTACTTC. The chain recombines TRBV20-1 with TRBJ2-5, with 10 bases identical to TRBD2. Trimming took 3 bases from V and 5 from J; bases not matched to a gene: 12. This CDR3 contains 16 residues. CDR1 DFQATT and CDR2 SNEGSKA come from the germline V gene (reference sequence).

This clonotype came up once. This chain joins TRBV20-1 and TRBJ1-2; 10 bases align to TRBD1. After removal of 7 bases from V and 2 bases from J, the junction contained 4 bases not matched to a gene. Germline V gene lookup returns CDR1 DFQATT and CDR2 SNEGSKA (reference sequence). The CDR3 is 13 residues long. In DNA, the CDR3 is TGCAGTGAAAGGGACAGGGGAAACTATGGCTACACCTTC. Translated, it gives CSERDRGNYGYTF.

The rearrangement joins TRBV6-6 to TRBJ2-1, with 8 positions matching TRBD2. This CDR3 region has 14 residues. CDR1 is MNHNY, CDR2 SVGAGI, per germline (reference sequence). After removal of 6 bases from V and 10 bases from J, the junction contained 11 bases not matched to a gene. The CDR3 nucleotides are TGTGCCAGCAGCAAAGGGACTAGATTGAACGAGCAGTTCTTC. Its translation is CASSKGTRLNEQFF.

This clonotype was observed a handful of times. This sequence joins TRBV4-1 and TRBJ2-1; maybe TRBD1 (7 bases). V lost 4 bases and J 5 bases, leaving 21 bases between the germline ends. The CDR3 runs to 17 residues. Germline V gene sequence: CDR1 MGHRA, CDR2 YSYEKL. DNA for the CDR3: TGCGCCAGCAGCCCATTCCCCAGGGGGGCTATTAACAATGAGCAGTTCTTC. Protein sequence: CASSPFPRGAINNEQFF.

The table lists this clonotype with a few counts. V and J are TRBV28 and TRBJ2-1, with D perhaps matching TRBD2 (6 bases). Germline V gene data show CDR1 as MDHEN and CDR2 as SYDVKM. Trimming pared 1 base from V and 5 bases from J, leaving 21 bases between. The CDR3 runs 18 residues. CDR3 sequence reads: CASSLLGPESGSHNEQFF. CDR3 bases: TGTGCCAGCAGTTTATTGGGCCCGGAAAGCGGGTCCCACAATGAGCAGTTCTTC.

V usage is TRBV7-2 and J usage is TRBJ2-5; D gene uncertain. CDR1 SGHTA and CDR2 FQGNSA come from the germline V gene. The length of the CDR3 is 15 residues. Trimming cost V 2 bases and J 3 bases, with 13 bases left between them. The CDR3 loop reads CASSLFRASEETQYF. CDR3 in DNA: TGTGCCAGCAGCTTATTCCGGGCTTCGGAAGAGACCCAGTACTTC.

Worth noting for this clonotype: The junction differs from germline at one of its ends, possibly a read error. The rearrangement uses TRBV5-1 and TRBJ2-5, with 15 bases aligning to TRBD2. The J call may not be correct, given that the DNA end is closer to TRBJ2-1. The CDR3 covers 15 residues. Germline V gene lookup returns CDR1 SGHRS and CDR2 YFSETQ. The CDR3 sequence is CAGSLGLAGGNEQFF. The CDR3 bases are TGCGCCGGCAGCTTGGGACTAGCGGGGGGCAATGAGCAGTTCTTC.